The entry below describes one T cell receptor beta chain. Antigen unknown. Time point here: week 47, end of study. One vaccine dose held 300 ug of mutant IDH1 20-mer peptide and came with topical imiquimod. Patients came in for eight vaccinations, in weeks 1, 3, 5, 7, 11, 15, 19 and 23. The data were produced by immunoSEQ multiplex PCR, yet TCRdb's version contains in-frame clones alone and is incomplete. Among 10,000 to 15,000 clones, just over 75% were seen once, and the ten largest hold about 4%. These data belong to a study of a mutant IDH1 vaccine in newly diagnosed glioma. On the study more broadly: Patients were started on vaccination 4-6 weeks after radiotherapy alone, or with temozolomide cycles.

Trimming shortened V by 8 bases and J by 12 bases, and 17 bases separated the two germline ends. The CDR3 loop spans 12 amino acids. Germline CDR1 is PRHDT and CDR2 is FYEKMQ (reference sequence). Study outcomes and limitations: Changes to the top peripheral T cell clonotypes appeared unrelated to pseudoprogression.

Here the sequenced sample was PBMCs, taken from a glioma patient whose treatment included an IDH1 peptide vaccine. The source of this sequence is a woman between 40 and 55 years old with glioma. This chain connects TRBV13 to TRBJ2-1; no clear D. CDR3: CASGTLGRGQFF. The CDR3 coding sequence is TGTGCCAGCGGCACTCTCGGACGCGGGCAGTTCTTC.